This T cell receptor (beta chain) is drawn from a study of cytomegalovirus exposure and HLA in healthy donors. Each of the donors was a healthy bone marrow donor. This CDR3 spans 14 amino acids. Per the germline V gene, CDR1 is MNHNY and CDR2 is SVGAGI (reference sequence). V was shortened by 2 bases and J by 4 bases, with 11 bases between the two germline ends. Vbeta (60) and Jbeta (13) primers were used in the PCR. TCRdb's table, derived via immunoSEQ multiplex PCR, lists solely in-frame clones and lacks some. Among 200,000 or so clones listed, roughly 83% were seen once. The sequenced sample was PBMCs. The TCR comes from a male donor in good health and CMV-seropositive. This chain links TRBV6-6 with TRBJ1-1, with D maybe TRBD1 (6 bases). In nucleotides, the CDR3 is TGTGCCAGCAGTTACCAGCAGGGGTTCACTGAAGCTTTCTTT. Its translation is CASSYQQGFTEAFF.